This T cell receptor beta chain originates from a study of T cell responses to AZD1222 COVID-19 vaccine. Overall study: It was second doses at about 4 or about 12 weeks that were pooled. Study findings and constraints: The donor group comprised mostly white British people and more females; the analysis possibly underestimated clonal diversity. In the spike-specific TCR repertoire, nearly half reportedly target unmutated variant regions.

Repertoires were generated with immunoSEQ multiplex PCR, while TCRdb's copy carries only in-frame clones and drops some. The table lists roughly 150,000 clones, 85% to 95% of them singletons. A word on this clone: Its antigen is currently unknown.

The V end was cut by 4 bases, the J end by 3 bases, with 13 bases between. This CDR3 contains 14 residues. CDR1 is SGHRS, CDR2 YFSETQ, per germline. This clonotype was sampled from an adult in good health. V and J are TRBV5-1 and TRBJ1-2, with D perhaps TRBD1 (6 bases). The specimen comprised peripheral blood, sampled on day 0 of AZD1222 vaccination. CDR3 sequence (DNA): TGCGCCAGCAGCGGAGTACAGGGTGACTATGGCTACACCTTC. Translation gives CASSGVQGDYGYTF. Based on the CDR3 plus reference TRBV5-1 and TRBJ1-2, the full variable domain is KAGVTQTPRYLIKTRGQQVTLSCSPISGHRSVSWYQQTPGQGLQFLFEYFSETQRNKGNFPGRFSGRQFSNSRSEMNVSTLELGDSALYLCASSGVQGDYGYTFGSGTRLTVV.